The 8 T cell receptor beta chains in this list originate from one sample, sequenced in a study of CD8+ T cells in alopecia areata. Treatment specified: oral pan-JAK inhibitor, 5-10 mg twice daily. Extraction of RNA preceded its reverse transcription into cDNA, which served as the sequencing template. Repertoires were generated with immunoSEQ multiplex PCR, while TCRdb's copy carries only in-frame clones and drops some. Of about 220,000 clones listed, under 60% were seen once; the top ten hold around 1.5%. This sample comprised CD4+ T cells sorted from blood, obtained at week 4, from a patient treated with tofacitinib. The receptors come from a human donor with alopecia areata.

This chain uses TRBV29-1 with TRBJ2-3, with 12 bases aligning to TRBD2. V shed 3 bases, J shed 4 bases, and the junction held 2 bases outside the gene matches. The CDR3 has 14 amino acids. Germline-derived CDR1 and CDR2 are SQVTM and ANQGSEA. DNA for the CDR3: TGCAGCGTTGACCTAGCGGGGGGGCCAGATACGCAGTATTTT. Encoded protein: CSVDLAGGPDTQYF.

A single count supports this clone. This sequence joins TRBV29-1 and TRBJ1-1, with TRBD1 as a possible D gene (5 bases). Germline CDR1 reads SQVTM; CDR2 reads ANQGSEA. The CDR3 is 13 amino acids. Trimming stripped 7 bases from V and 4 bases from J, with 16 bases between. CDR3 nucleotide sequence: TGCAGCGGAGGAGAGGGACGGATCACTGAAGCTTTCTTT. Protein sequence: CSGGEGRITEAFF.

The rearrangement joins TRBV30 to TRBJ1-1; possible D gene TRBD1, 5 bases. The germline V gene has CDR1 GTSNPN and CDR2 SVGIG (reference sequence). Trimming shortened V by 4 bases and J by 1 base, and 13 bases separated the two germline ends. The CDR3 covers 14 residues. CDR3 residues: CAWTRKTANTEAFF. In DNA, the CDR3 is TGTGCCTGGACTCGAAAGACAGCGAACACTGAAGCTTTCTTT.

V usage is TRBV27 and J usage is TRBJ1-5, with a possible D match to TRBD1 (6 bases). The germline V gene has CDR1 MNHEY and CDR2 SMNVEV (reference sequence). V was shortened by 6 bases and J by 6 bases, with 12 bases between the two germline ends. The CDR3 runs to 13 residues. CDR3 amino acids: CASRQGLVQPQHF. Written as DNA, the CDR3 is TGTGCCAGCAGACAGGGTTTGGTTCAGCCCCAGCATTTT.

The chain is built from TRBV14 and TRBJ1-6; D is unresolved. Germline-derived CDR1 and CDR2 are SGHDN and FVKESK. This CDR3 has 12 amino acids. Trimming took off 4 bases at V and 15 bases at J, with 13 bases between the two ends. Written as DNA, the CDR3 is TGTGCCAGCAGCCCCCACGGGAATCGCCTCCACTTT. Translated, it gives CASSPHGNRLHF.

The rearrangement uses TRBV15 and TRBJ2-3; perhaps TRBD2 as D (5 bases). V lost 0 bases and J lost 4, with 20 bases in between. The CDR3 loop spans 18 amino acids. CDR1 LNHNV and CDR2 YYDKDF come from the germline V gene (reference sequence). The chain's CDR3 is CATSRDLLRAEGPDTQYF. The CDR3 nucleotides are TGTGCCACCAGCAGAGATCTCTTGAGGGCTGAAGGCCCAGATACGCAGTATTTT.

This clone was seen a handful of times. The chain is built from TRBV9 and TRBJ2-3, with 7 nucleotides matching TRBD2. CDR1 and CDR2 from the germline V gene are SGDLS and YYNGEE. CDR3 size: 15 residues. With V trimmed by 4 bases and J by 1 base, 6 bases remained unmatched. CDR3 bases: TGTGCCAGCAGCCCCCGCGCGGGGGGCACAGATACGCAGTATTTT. Translation gives CASSPRAGGTDTQYF.

CDR3 in DNA: TGTGCCAGCATCGCCCAAACGGCATCCTTCTATGGCTACACCTTC. This translates into CASIAQTASFYGYTF. The chain couples TRBV6-1 to TRBJ1-2; no firm D call. CDR3 length: 15 residues. With 7 bases removed from V and 4 bases from J, the gap between germline ends came to 19 bases. Germline CDR1 and CDR2: MNHNS and SASEGT.